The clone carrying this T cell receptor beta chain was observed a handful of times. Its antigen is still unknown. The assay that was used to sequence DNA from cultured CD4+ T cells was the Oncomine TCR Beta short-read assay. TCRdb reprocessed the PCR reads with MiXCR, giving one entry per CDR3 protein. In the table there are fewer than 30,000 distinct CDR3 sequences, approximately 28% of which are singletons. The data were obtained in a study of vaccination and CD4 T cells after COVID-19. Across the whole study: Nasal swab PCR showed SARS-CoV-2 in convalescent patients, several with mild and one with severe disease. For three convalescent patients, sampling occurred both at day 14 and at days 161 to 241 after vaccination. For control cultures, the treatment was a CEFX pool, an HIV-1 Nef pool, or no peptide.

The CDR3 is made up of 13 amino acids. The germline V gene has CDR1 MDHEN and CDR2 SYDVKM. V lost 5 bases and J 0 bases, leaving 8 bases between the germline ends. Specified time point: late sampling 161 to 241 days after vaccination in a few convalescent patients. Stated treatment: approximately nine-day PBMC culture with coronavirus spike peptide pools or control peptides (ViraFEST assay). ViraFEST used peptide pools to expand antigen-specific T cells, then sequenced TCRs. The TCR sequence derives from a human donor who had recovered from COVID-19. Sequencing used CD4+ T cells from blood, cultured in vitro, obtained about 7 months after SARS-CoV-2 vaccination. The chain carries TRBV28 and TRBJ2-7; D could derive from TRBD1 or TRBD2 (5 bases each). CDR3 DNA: TGTGCCAGCAGTCGGGACGACTCCTACGAGCAGTACTTC. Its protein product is CASSRDDSYEQYF. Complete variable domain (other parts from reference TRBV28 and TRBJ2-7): DVKVTQSSRYLVKRTGEKVFLECVQDMDHENMFWYRQDPGLGLRLIYFSYDVKMKEKGDIPEGYSVSREKKERFSLILESASTNQTSMYLCASSRDDSYEQYFGPGTRLTVT.